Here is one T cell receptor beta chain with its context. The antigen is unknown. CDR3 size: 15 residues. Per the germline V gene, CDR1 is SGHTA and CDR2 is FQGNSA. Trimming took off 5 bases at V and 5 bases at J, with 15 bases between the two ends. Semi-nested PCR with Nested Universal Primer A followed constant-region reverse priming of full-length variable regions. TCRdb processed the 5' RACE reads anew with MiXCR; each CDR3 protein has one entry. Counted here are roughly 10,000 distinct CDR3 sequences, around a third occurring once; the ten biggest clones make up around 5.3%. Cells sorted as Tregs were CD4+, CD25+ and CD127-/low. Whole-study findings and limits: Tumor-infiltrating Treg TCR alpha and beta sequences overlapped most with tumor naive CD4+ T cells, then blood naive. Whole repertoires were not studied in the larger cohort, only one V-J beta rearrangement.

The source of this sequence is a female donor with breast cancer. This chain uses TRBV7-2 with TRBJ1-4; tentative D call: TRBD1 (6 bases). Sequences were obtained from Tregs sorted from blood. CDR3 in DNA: TGTGCCAGCAGCGACACCGGGACACAAAATGAAAAACTGTTTTTT. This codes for CASSDTGTQNEKLFF.